These 8 T cell receptor beta chains were sequenced from one sample in a study of beta chain features in type 1 diabetes. Broader study findings: Within each of all four CD4+ subsets, Type 1 diabetes patients had TCRB CDR3s that were moderately but significantly shorter.

These receptors' targets are unknown. The whole isolated RNA underwent reverse transcription, so sequencing captured expressed TCRB transcripts. TCRdb keeps only in-frame clones here, not all; method: immunoSEQ multiplex PCR. In the table there are hundreds of thousands of clones, around an eighth of which are singletons. Material for sequencing was naive CD4+ T cells from blood. All receptors derive from a young man with type 1 diabetes.

The genes are TRBV6-1 and TRBJ1-1; no firm D call. The germline CDR1 and CDR2 sequences are MNHNS and SASEGT. Trimming shortened V by 5 bases and J by 5 bases, and 12 bases separated the two germline ends. The CDR3 totals 13 residues. The CDR3 here is CASSKVLGTEAFF. In nucleotides, the CDR3 is TGTGCCAGCAGTAAAGTCCTAGGGACTGAAGCTTTCTTT.

The J gene is TRBJ1-1, the V gene TRBV30; D remains ambiguous. V dropped 3 bases and J dropped 4 bases, with 9 bases sitting between them. The germline V gene has CDR1 GTSNPN and CDR2 SVGIG (reference sequence). The CDR3 consists of 12 residues. The chain's CDR3 is CAWRPGSTEAFF. CDR3 DNA: TGTGCCTGGAGACCGGGGAGCACTGAAGCTTTCTTT.

The rearrangement joins TRBV29-1 to TRBJ2-7; the D gene is possibly TRBD2 (6 bases). Germline V CDR1 and CDR2: SQVTM, ANQGSEA. The CDR3 is made up of 14 amino acids. The V end was cut by 5 bases, the J end by 0 bases, with 14 bases between. The CDR3 spells CSVHSGASSYEQYF. CDR3 sequence (DNA): TGCAGCGTTCATTCGGGAGCCAGCTCCTACGAGCAGTACTTC.

The chain combines TRBV6-1 with TRBJ2-7, with D perhaps matching TRBD2 (6 bases). The germline V gene has CDR1 MNHNS and CDR2 SASEGT. The CDR3 has 11 residues. V was cut by 11 bases and J by 6 bases, with 14 bases left in between. DNA for the CDR3: TGTGCCGTTAGGGTAGCGGTCGAGCAGTACTTC. It yields the protein CAVRVAVEQYF.

The chain joins TRBV6-6 to TRBJ2-7; 11 nucleotides match TRBD1. V was pared by 6 bases and J by 4 bases, with 8 bases of the junction left unmatched. Germline CDR1 and CDR2: MNHNY and SVGAGI (reference sequence). CDR3 size: 15 residues. The CDR3 bases are TGTGCCAGCAGCCACCCGGGGACAGGGGGTTACGAGCAGTACTTC. Its translation: CASSHPGTGGYEQYF.

This clone occurred a few times. This sequence joins TRBV9 and TRBJ2-4, with TRBD1 matching over 7 bases. The CDR3 is 14 amino acids. With V trimmed by 3 bases and J by 9 bases, 9 bases remained unmatched. The V gene's germline CDR1 is SGDLS and CDR2 YYNGEE. DNA of the CDR3: TGTGCCAGCAGCGCCGGGACAGCGGACGTCATTCAGTACTTC. Amino acids: CASSAGTADVIQYF.

The chain uses TRBV5-6 and TRBJ1-2; no firm D call. From germline, CDR1 is SGHDT and CDR2 YYEEEE. Deletions cut 4 bases from V and 7 bases from J, with 14 bases between. There are 13 residues in the CDR3. CDR3 in DNA: TGTGCCAGCAGCCTGGTGGAGACTTTTGGCTACACCTTC. Its protein is CASSLVETFGYTF.

The chain links TRBV5-4 to TRBJ1-1; TRBD1 aligns across 7 bases. CDR3 size: 14 residues. V was pared by 2 bases and J by 1 base, with 2 bases of the junction left unmatched. Germline lookup yields CDR1 SGHNT and CDR2 YYREEE (reference sequence). The CDR3 reads CASSFSGGNTEAFF. DNA for the CDR3: TGTGCCAGCAGCTTTTCAGGGGGGAACACTGAAGCTTTCTTT. The full variable domain, in which reference TRBV5-4 and TRBJ1-1 provide the parts outside the CDR3, is ETGVTQSPTHLIKTRGQQVTLRCSSQSGHNTVSWYQQALGQGPQFIFQYYREEENGRGNFPPRFSGLQFPNYSSELNVNALELDDSALYLCASSFSGGNTEAFFGQGTRLTVV.